This T cell receptor (beta chain) stems from a study of cytomegalovirus exposure and HLA in healthy donors. Concerning this clone itself: The antigen remains unidentified.

Vbeta (60) and Jbeta (13) primers were used in the PCR. Produced via immunoSEQ multiplex PCR; TCRdb's table is partial and in-frame only. The data show approximately 170,000 clones, about 88% seen once. The germline V and J ends were trimmed by 2 bases and 4 bases, with 9 bases remaining between them. The CDR3 length is 13 residues. Germline lookup yields CDR1 SGHNT and CDR2 YYREEE (reference sequence). General observations from the study: According to a later analysis, donors in an Asian-associated ancestry cluster reportedly had fewer N-insertions than the roughly 640-donor mean. A later analysis found TCR association rates differed by HLA locus, highest for DRB1 and lowest for HLA-C. Prior analysis indicated that the majority of TCR beta V segments exhibited productivity approximately 87% or approximately 30% of the time.

The V gene is TRBV5-4, the J gene TRBJ2-5; possible D gene TRBD1, 6 bases. This sequence was found in a man younger than 45 in good health and CMV-seropositive. The sequenced sample was PBMCs. The CDR3 DNA sequence: TGTGCCAGCAGCTTCGTGGGGGCAGAGACCCAGTACTTC. It yields the protein CASSFVGAETQYF.